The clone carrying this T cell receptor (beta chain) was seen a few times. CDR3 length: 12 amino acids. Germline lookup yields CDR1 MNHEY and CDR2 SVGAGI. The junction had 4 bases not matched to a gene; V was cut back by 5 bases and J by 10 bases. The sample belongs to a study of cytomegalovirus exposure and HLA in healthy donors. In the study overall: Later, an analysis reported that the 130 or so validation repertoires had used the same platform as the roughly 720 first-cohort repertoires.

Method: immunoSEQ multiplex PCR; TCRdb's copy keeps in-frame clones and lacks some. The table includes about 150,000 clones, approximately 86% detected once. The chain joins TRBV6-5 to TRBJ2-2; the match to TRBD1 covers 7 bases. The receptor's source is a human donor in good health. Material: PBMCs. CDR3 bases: TGTGCCAGCAGTGACAGGGACGAGGAGCTGTTTTTT. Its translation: CASSDRDEELFF.